This T cell receptor beta chain is from a study of blood T cell repertoires in COVID-19 (TCRdb year 2020). In the study overall: Collaborator samples came from the United States, Italy and Spain and covered acute and convalescent phases of COVID-19. The material from the prospective study consisted of cDNA or gDNA derived from T cells, B-cell-depleted T cells, or PBMCs. Subjects who had been exposed to COVID-19, were actively infected with it, or had recovered from it provided the deeply sampled blood TCRbeta repertoires that made up the dataset. The repertoires were released in a freely available public database meant as a resource for research on the immune response to SARS-CoV-2. The samples were drawn from the first 160 participants of the ongoing ImmuneRACE study and from under 1,500 subjects provided by 6 global collaborators. Nearly every sample came with metadata listing a de-identified subject ID, COVID-19 status, age in years and sex. Where available, HLA class I and class II types were taken from metadata supplied by the sample provider and were not determined by assay-based typing.

To note about this clone: Which antigen it targets is not known. Base quality data are lacking; no much larger clone is found one base away.

Inclusive of the bounding cysteine and phenylalanine, the CDR3 is 15 residues long. Just CDR3 DNA is preserved here, 45 bases in frame from base 1. V ends up 6 bases short and J 4 bases short, with an unmatched junction base count of 11. According to the germline V gene, CDR1 reads MRHNA and CDR2 reads SNTAGT. TCRbeta CDR3 regions were amplified from genomic DNA by means of the immunoSEQ Assay, a bias-controlled multiplex PCR. Concerning the study's data processing: Nucleated cell counts per sample were estimated from amplification of reference gene primers within the assay. To quantify the absolute abundance of each unique TCRbeta CDR3 rearrangement, sequence reads were collapsed and filtered. For each sample, productive Simpson clonality was calculated as the square root of Simpson's diversity index over productive rearrangements. The table was pulled from immuneACCESS by TCRdb, which kept in-frame rearrangements only. Such tables lose some clones; where checked, under half of the loss comes from unresolved V genes, and the rest has no known cause. D and trimming come from the DNA, and the V and J calls and clone size come from that table. For this sample there are under 300,000 clones; more than 75% appear just once. Jointly, the top ten make up 0.99% of the sample.

Findings and caveats that apply to the study as a whole: The quantity of clinical and demographic metadata differed by source and by participant and was supplied without curation.

Samples from volunteer blood donors who had recovered from COVID-19 were contributed by a second Seattle source. Each collaborating institution followed its own protocols to collect whole blood in K2EDTA tubes. For TCRbeta analysis, collaborator samples were shipped as frozen whole blood, as isolated PBMCs, or as DNA extracted from either sample type. This receptor chain uses TRBV6-4 and TRBJ1-1, with 7 junctional bases fitting TRBD1. This sequence originates from a woman aged 40 to 49 who had recovered from COVID-19. Sequencing was done on a sample of peripheral blood. The DNA sequence is given as TGTGCCAGCAGCTTGGACAGGACCCGGACCACTGAAGCTTTCTTT. It encodes CASSLDRTRTTEAFF.